The clone carrying this T cell receptor beta chain was found a few times. Its target is not known. Unique molecular identifiers (one per individual cDNA molecule) were attached. TCRdb independently ran MiXCR on the 5' RACE reads; one entry per CDR3 protein. The sample shows more than 20,000 distinct CDR3 sequences, less than 6% of them seen only once. The data stem from a study of early T cells in non-severe SARS-CoV-2 infection. For the study at large: Sequenced bulk RNA came from whole blood that was unsorted, and chains were unpaired.

This CDR3 region has 15 residues. V shed 4 bases and J shed 0 bases, with 10 bases lying between them. In germline, CDR1 is KGHSH, CDR2 LQKENI. Study-wide results and limits: Reliance on VDJdb matching favored anti-spike CD8 responses; private and CD4 specificities were missed.

This clonotype originated in an adult who was a healthcare worker with PCR-confirmed SARS-CoV-2 infection or an uninfected control (not recorded which). The genes are TRBV18 and TRBJ2-1; D is undetermined. The sample was whole blood. CDR3 sequence (DNA): TGTGCCAGCTCACGGGCTGCGAGCTCCTACAATGAGCAGTTCTTC. It is translated as CASSRAASSYNEQFF.